The rows below give T cell receptor beta chains drawn from one sample of a study of beta chain features in type 1 diabetes. Measured with immunoSEQ multiplex PCR; TCRdb has only the in-frame clones, and not every one. This sample yields under 400,000 clones, of which less than 20% are seen a single time; 0.044% belongs to the top ten. The specimen was naive CD4+ T cells from blood. The receptors were gathered from a woman in her late teens or twenties in good health. CDR3s include the opening cysteine and the closing phenylalanine or tryptophan. Fields, in order: V gene, J gene, clone size, CDR3 protein. Expanded clones are given a class, and other clones once, few, many or no size at all.

>TRBV7-9|TRBJ2-5|.
CASSLQTGGTQYF
>TRBV12-5|TRBJ2-3|.
CASGLILADTQYF
>TRBV5-4|TRBJ2-3|few
CASGTGDGADTQYF
>TRBV5-4|TRBJ1-2|.
CASSLDFVSNYGYTF
>TRBV30|TRBJ1-1|few
CASDRIDRGNTEAFF
>TRBV30|TRBJ2-4|.
CAWSRGSGRSGNIQYF
>TRBV14|TRBJ2-1|few
CASSQSGRAYNEQFF
>TRBV5-4|TRBJ2-7|.
CASSALERGAGEQYF
>TRBV7-2|TRBJ2-7|few
CASSLQGLARSYEQYF
>TRBV11-2|TRBJ2-7|.
CASSFSSGVGGQYF
>TRBV2|TRBJ1-6|few
CASRPGTSVSPLHF
>TRBV7-2|TRBJ2-7|.
CASSLHGLRSSYEQYF
>TRBV4-3|TRBJ2-1|.
CASSQDRGPSEQFF
>TRBV7-8|TRBJ2-5|few
CASSRGGGGPETQYF
>TRBV9|TRBJ1-2|.
CASSSGGVFYGYTF
>TRBV4-1|TRBJ2-1|.
CASSPVGAEQFF
>TRBV27|TRBJ2-1|.
CASSRPGLVNEQFF
>TRBV6-1|TRBJ1-2|once
CASRTFPTDPYGYTF
>TRBV15|TRBJ2-1|.
CATSTRLAGHNEQFF